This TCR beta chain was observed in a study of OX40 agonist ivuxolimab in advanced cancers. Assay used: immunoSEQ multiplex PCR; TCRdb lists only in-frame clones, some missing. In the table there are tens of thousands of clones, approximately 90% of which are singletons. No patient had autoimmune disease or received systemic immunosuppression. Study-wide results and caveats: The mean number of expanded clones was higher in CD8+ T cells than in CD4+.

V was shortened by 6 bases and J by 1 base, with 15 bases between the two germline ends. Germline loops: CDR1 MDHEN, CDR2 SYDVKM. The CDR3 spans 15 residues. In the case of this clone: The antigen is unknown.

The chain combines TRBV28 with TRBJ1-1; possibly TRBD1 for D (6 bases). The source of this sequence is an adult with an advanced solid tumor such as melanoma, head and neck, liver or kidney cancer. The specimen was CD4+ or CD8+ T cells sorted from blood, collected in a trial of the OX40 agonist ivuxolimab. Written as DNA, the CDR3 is TGTGCCAGCAGATCGTCGGGGGCATGGAACACTGAAGCTTTCTTT. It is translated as CASRSSGAWNTEAFF.